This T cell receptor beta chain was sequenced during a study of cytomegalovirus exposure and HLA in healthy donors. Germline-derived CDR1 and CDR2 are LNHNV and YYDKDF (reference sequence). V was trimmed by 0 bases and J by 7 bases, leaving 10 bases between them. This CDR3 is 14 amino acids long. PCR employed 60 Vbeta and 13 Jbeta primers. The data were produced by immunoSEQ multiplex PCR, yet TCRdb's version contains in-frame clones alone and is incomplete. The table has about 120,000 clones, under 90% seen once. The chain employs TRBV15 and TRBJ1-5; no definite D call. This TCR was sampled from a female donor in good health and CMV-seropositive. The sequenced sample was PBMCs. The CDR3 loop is CATSRDLGGQPQHF. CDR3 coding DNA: TGTGCCACCAGCAGAGATCTCGGAGGGCAGCCCCAGCATTTT.